One sample yielded the 15 T cell receptor beta chains listed below, sequenced in a study of cytomegalovirus exposure and HLA in healthy donors. PCR primers comprised 60 Vbeta and 13 Jbeta primers. Produced via immunoSEQ multiplex PCR; TCRdb's table is partial and in-frame only. The sample yields 90,000 or so clones, 60% to 80% seen once. The specimen sequenced was PBMCs. Receptors were obtained from a boy between 10 and 17 years old in good health and CMV-seronegative.

V usage is TRBV10-3 and J usage is TRBJ2-5; D is possibly TRBD1 (6 bases). Germline V gene data show CDR1 as ENHRY and CDR2 as SYGVKD. The V end lost 4 bases, the J end lost 2 bases, and 11 bases lay between the germline ends. The CDR3 runs 14 residues. As DNA, the CDR3 is TGTGCCATCAGTGGTTCCGGACAGCAAGAGACCCAGTACTTC. Residues: CAISGSGQQETQYF.

This chain uses TRBV19 with TRBJ2-7; 9 bases line up with TRBD1. With V trimmed by 3 bases and J by 2 bases, 5 bases remained unmatched. The CDR3 is made up of 15 amino acids. Germline lookup yields CDR1 LNHDA and CDR2 SQIVND (reference sequence). The CDR3: CASSIGTGRTYEQYF. The DNA for the CDR3 is TGTGCCAGTAGTATCGGGACAGGGAGGACCTACGAGCAGTACTTC.

The V call is TRBV6-1, the J call TRBJ1-1, with D unresolved. Trimming removed 5 bases at V and 4 bases at J, with 8 bases between. Per the germline V gene, CDR1 is MNHNS and CDR2 is SASEGT. CDR3 length: 12 amino acids. CDR3 bases: TGTGCCAGCAGTCAACAGAGCACTGAAGCTTTCTTT. Its translation: CASSQQSTEAFF.

The gene calls are TRBV28 and TRBJ2-1, with 10 bases lining up with TRBD1. Trimming took 4 bases from V and 5 from J; bases not matched to a gene: 5. Germline V gene lookup returns CDR1 MDHEN and CDR2 SYDVKM. There are 15 residues in the CDR3. The CDR3 region is CASSYGTGANNEQFF. CDR3 in DNA: TGTGCCAGCAGTTATGGGACAGGGGCTAACAATGAGCAGTTCTTC.

The V gene is TRBV6-1, the J gene TRBJ2-7; 11 bases fit TRBD1. With 6 bases clipped from V and 4 bases from J, the junction kept 5 bases outside the gene matches. The germline CDR1 and CDR2 sequences are MNHNS and SASEGT. The CDR3 is 14 amino acids. The CDR3 coding sequence is TGTGCCAGCAGCCAGGACAGGGGGCGTTACGAGCAGTACTTC. Translated, it gives CASSQDRGRYEQYF.

The rearrangement uses TRBV5-1 and TRBJ2-3, with D hard to call. Trimming removed 0 bases from V and 1 base from J, with 6 bases in between. CDR1 is SGHRS, CDR2 YFSETQ, per germline. The length of the CDR3 is 14 residues. The CDR3 DNA sequence: TGCGCCAGCAGCTTGGGCCGGGGCACAGATACGCAGTATTTT. Protein product: CASSLGRGTDTQYF.

This clone was seen more than once but under ten times. The gene calls are TRBV15 and TRBJ1-2, with D tentatively TRBD1 (5 bases). Germline lookup yields CDR1 LNHNV and CDR2 YYDKDF (reference sequence). V was cut by 0 bases and J by 8 bases, with 13 bases left in between. The CDR3 contains 14 residues. CDR3 sequence reads: CATSRDVGGGGYTF. The CDR3 coding sequence is TGTGCCACCAGCAGAGATGTGGGGGGAGGAGGCTACACCTTC.

The V call is TRBV4-2, the J call TRBJ2-1; possible D gene TRBD2, 6 bases. Per germline, CDR1 LGHNA and CDR2 YNFKEQ. The ends were cut back, 4 bases at V and 6 bases at J, with 16 bases in the middle. This CDR3 contains 15 residues. The CDR3 here is CASSLKGGKPNEQFF. DNA of the CDR3: TGTGCCAGCAGCCTGAAGGGCGGGAAGCCCAATGAGCAGTTCTTC.

In its sample, this clone is medium-sized. The V call is TRBV10-3, the J call TRBJ1-3; D is perhaps TRBD1 (6 bases). The germline CDR1 and CDR2 sequences are ENHRY and SYGVKD. V was cut by 0 bases and J by 0 bases, with 12 bases left in between. The CDR3 spans 17 residues. In DNA, the CDR3 is TGTGCCATCAGTGAGTCGGAGGACAGCAACTCTGGAAACACCATATATTTT. The encoded protein is CAISESEDSNSGNTIYF.

The chain employs TRBV7-9 and TRBJ2-1, with 12 nucleotides matching TRBD2. This CDR3 has 13 residues. The V gene's germline CDR1 is SEHNR and CDR2 FQNEAQ (reference sequence). V trimming: 8 bases; J trimming: 6 bases; junction bases outside the gene matches: 2. The CDR3 nucleotides read TGTGCCAGCGAGACTAGCGGGAGCAATGAGCAGTTCTTC. Translation: CASETSGSNEQFF.

This clone turned up a few times. The V and J genes are TRBV11-2 and TRBJ2-7, with 14 bases aligning to TRBD2. V gave up 5 bases and J gave up 6 bases; unmatched junction bases: 9. This CDR3 has 16 residues. CDR1 and CDR2 from the germline V gene are SGHAT and FQNNGV. CDR3 loop: CASSPRPGTSGGEQYF. DNA for the CDR3: TGTGCCAGCAGCCCCAGACCTGGGACTAGCGGGGGCGAGCAGTACTTC.

The chain combines TRBV7-6 with TRBJ2-7; possibly TRBD2 for D (5 bases). Germline loops: CDR1 SGHVS, CDR2 FNYEAQ. V lost 5 bases to trimming and J lost 0 bases, with 11 bases between them. The CDR3 runs 14 residues. The CDR3 is CASSPRGSSYEQYF. CDR3 in DNA: TGTGCCAGCAGCCCCCGGGGAAGCTCCTACGAGCAGTACTTC.

This chain joins TRBV7-2 and TRBJ1-6; tentatively, D is TRBD1 (5 bases). Germline V gene data show CDR1 as SGHTA and CDR2 as FQGNSA. This CDR3 contains 17 residues. V was shortened by 1 base and J by 2 bases, with 12 bases between the two germline ends. This chain's CDR3 is CASSLDRIGTYNSPLHF. The CDR3 coding sequence is TGTGCCAGCAGCTTAGACAGGATCGGAACCTATAATTCACCCCTCCACTTT.

The J gene is TRBJ2-5, the V gene TRBV6-4; 13 bases match TRBD2. Per germline, CDR1 MRHNA and CDR2 SNTAGT. The CDR3 has 15 amino acids. With 5 bases clipped from V and 5 bases from J, the junction kept 5 bases outside the gene matches. This CDR3 reads CASSPLAGGLETQYF. In DNA form, the CDR3 reads TGTGCCAGCAGTCCACTAGCGGGGGGGCTTGAGACCCAGTACTTC.

The V and J genes are TRBV28 and TRBJ2-1; 8 bases are shared with TRBD1. V shed 5 bases, J shed 0 bases, and the junction held 3 bases outside the gene matches. This CDR3 is built from 15 residues. Germline V gives CDR1 MDHEN, CDR2 SYDVKM. CDR3 protein: CASSRQGSSYNEQFF. The DNA for the CDR3 is TGTGCCAGCAGTCGACAGGGGAGCTCCTACAATGAGCAGTTCTTC. Together with reference TRBV28 and TRBJ2-1, the CDR3 gives the full variable domain: DVKVTQSSRYLVKRTGEKVFLECVQDMDHENMFWYRQDPGLGLRLIYFSYDVKMKEKGDIPEGYSVSREKKERFSLILESASTNQTSMYLCASSRQGSSYNEQFFGPGTRLTVL.